This is a list of T cell receptor beta chains from one sample in a study of blood T cell repertoires in COVID-19. The protocol was immunoSEQ multiplex PCR, while the TCRdb copy is restricted to in-frame clones and leaves out a portion. The profile shows approximately 210,000 clones, 70% to 90% of them singletons. The specimen was peripheral blood. These TCRs come from a woman in her 50s with active or convalescent COVID-19. The CDR3 runs from the conserved cysteine through the conserved F or W. D genes are given only for firm matches. Clone size is stated in some rows and not others, as once, few, many or a class when expanded.

V: TRBV28; size: few; J: TRBJ1-2; D: NA; DNA: TGTGCCAGCAGTGGACAGTATGGCTACACCTTC; CDR3: CASSGQYGYTF
V: TRBV7-9; size: NA; J: TRBJ1-1; D: TRBD1; DNA: TGTGCCAGCAGCCCCCAGGGGGGACAGGTGAACACTGAAGCTTTCTTT; CDR3: CASSPQGGQVNTEAFF
V: TRBV6-5; size: NA; J: TRBJ1-1; D: NA; DNA: TGTGCCGGTCAATTAAGCGGATACACTGAAGCTTTCTTT; CDR3: CAGQLSGYTEAFF
V: TRBV5-6; size: NA; J: TRBJ2-7; D: NA; DNA: TGTGCCAGCACCTCCTTTTCTCAAAAAATCAGGGATGCCGAGCAGTACTTC; CDR3: CASTSFSQKIRDAEQYF
V: TRBV7-2; size: NA; J: TRBJ1-1; D: TRBD1; DNA: TGTGCCAGCAGCGGACACAGGGGGACTGAAGCTTTCTTT; CDR3: CASSGHRGTEAFF
V: TRBV10-3; size: NA; J: TRBJ1-1; D: NA; DNA: TGTGCCATCACCGAGGGGGGGACGAACACTGAAGCTTTCTTT; CDR3: CAITEGGTNTEAFF
V: TRBV9; size: NA; J: TRBJ1-2; D: TRBD1; DNA: TGTGCCAGCAGCGCTTGGACAGGGGGTAAGAACTATGGCTACACCTTC; CDR3: CASSAWTGGKNYGYTF
V: TRBV10-3; size: NA; J: TRBJ1-1; D: TRBD1; DNA: TGTGCCATCAGTCGGGACAGGTACACTGAAGCTTTCTTT; CDR3: CAISRDRYTEAFF
V: TRBV4-1; size: NA; J: TRBJ2-1; D: TRBD2; DNA: TGCGCCAGCAGCCACCGGGGGGGCCCTTCCTACAATGAGCAGTTCTTC; CDR3: CASSHRGGPSYNEQFF
V: TRBV24-1; size: NA; J: TRBJ2-3; D: NA; DNA: TGTGCCACCAGTGATTTCCCCCAGGTACAGGCGCCAGATACGCAGTATTTT; CDR3: CATSDFPQVQAPDTQYF
V: TRBV10-3; size: NA; J: TRBJ1-2; D: TRBD1; DNA: TGTGCCATCAAACCCGGGACAGGGGAAAGTAAGGACTATGGCTACACCTTC; CDR3: CAIKPGTGESKDYGYTF
V: TRBV15; size: NA; J: TRBJ2-6; D: NA; DNA: TGTGCCACCAGCAGAGATGAGGGGGCTGGGGCCAACGTCCTGACTTTC; CDR3: CATSRDEGAGANVLTF
V: TRBV28; size: NA; J: TRBJ1-6; D: TRBD1; DNA: TGTGCCAGCATCCCCTCCGAGACAGGGAATTCACCCCTCCACTTT; CDR3: CASIPSETGNSPLHF
V: TRBV18; size: NA; J: TRBJ2-3; D: TRBD2; DNA: TGTGCCAGCTCACCAAGCGGGACTAGCACAGATACGCAGTATTTT; CDR3: CASSPSGTSTDTQYF
V: TRBV6-5; size: NA; J: TRBJ1-4; D: NA; DNA: TGTGCCAGCAGCCTAAGACAAGAAGGAAAACTGTTTTTT; CDR3: CASSLRQEGKLFF
V: TRBV7-3; size: few; J: TRBJ1-3; D: NA; DNA: TGTGCCAGCAGCTTAAGAGGACAGCCAGGAAACACCATATATTTT; CDR3: CASSLRGQPGNTIYF
V: TRBV12-5; size: NA; J: TRBJ2-1; D: NA; DNA: TGTGCTAGTGGTTTGGTCGAGGGAGGCCCCTACAATGAGCAGTTCTTC; CDR3: CASGLVEGGPYNEQFF
V: TRBV29-1; size: NA; J: TRBJ2-1; D: NA; DNA: TGCAGCGCCGATGGCGGGGGCTATGAGCAGTTCTTC; CDR3: CSADGGGYEQFF
V: TRBV5-1; size: NA; J: TRBJ2-1; D: NA; DNA: TGCGCCAGCAGTTTTAGCGGAGACCCCTTTTGGGGTGAGCAGTTCTTC; CDR3: CASSFSGDPFWGEQFF
V: TRBV9; size: few; J: TRBJ2-1; D: TRBD1; DNA: TGTGCCAGCAGCGCCCTCCCGGGACAGGGATGGGGTGAGCAGTTCTTC; CDR3: CASSALPGQGWGEQFF
V: TRBV28; size: NA; J: TRBJ2-2; D: TRBD2; DNA: TGTGCCAGCAGTTCTCGGATACTAGCGGGAGGGGGCACCGGGGAGCTGTTTTTT; CDR3: CASSSRILAGGGTGELFF
V: TRBV28; size: NA; J: TRBJ2-6; D: NA; DNA: TGTGCCAGCAGCCCCCACAGGTCTGGGGCCAACGTCCTGACTTTC; CDR3: CASSPHRSGANVLTF
V: TRBV5-1; size: once; J: TRBJ1-5; D: NA; DNA: TGCGCCAGCAGCCCCCGGACTGGGGGCAATCAGCCCCAGCATTTT; CDR3: CASSPRTGGNQPQHF
V: TRBV4-1; size: NA; J: TRBJ1-5; D: NA; DNA: TGCGCCAGCAGCCAGCCCGGACAAGGAATTCAGCCCCAGCATTTT; CDR3: CASSQPGQGIQPQHF
V: TRBV10-3; size: few; J: TRBJ2-7; D: NA; DNA: TGTGCCATCAGTGGCGGCGCAACCTACGAGCAGTACTTC; CDR3: CAISGGATYEQYF
V: TRBV4-2; size: NA; J: TRBJ2-3; D: NA; DNA: TGTGCCAGCAGCCAGTCAGGGTATAGCACAGATACGCAGTATTTT; CDR3: CASSQSGYSTDTQYF
V: TRBV30; size: NA; J: TRBJ2-2; D: TRBD2; DNA: TGTGCCTGGAGAATTAAGCGCGGGAGGGATACCGGGGAGCTGTTTTTT; CDR3: CAWRIKRGRDTGELFF
V: TRBV19; size: NA; J: TRBJ1-4; D: NA; DNA: TGTGCCAGTAGTGGATCCGGGACAACTAATGAAAAACTGTTTTTT; CDR3: CASSGSGTTNEKLFF
V: TRBV11-2; size: once; J: TRBJ1-5; D: NA; DNA: TGTGCCAGCAGCTTAGCCCTCAATCAGCCCCAGCATTTT; CDR3: CASSLALNQPQHF
V: TRBV6-5; size: NA; J: TRBJ1-5; D: NA; DNA: TGTGCCAGCAGACCCGTAGTTCCCCAACAGCCCCAGCATTTT; CDR3: CASRPVVPQQPQHF
V: TRBV27; size: NA; J: TRBJ1-1; D: NA; DNA: TGTGCCAGCAGTTTAGCGAGGAACACTGAAGCTTTCTTT; CDR3: CASSLARNTEAFF
V: TRBV7-6; size: NA; J: TRBJ2-6; D: NA; DNA: TGTGCCAGCAGCTTAGCAGACTTCTCTGGGGCCAACGTCCTGACTTTC; CDR3: CASSLADFSGANVLTF
V: TRBV6-2/TRBV6-3; size: NA; J: TRBJ2-7; D: NA; DNA: TGTGCCAGCAGTTACGGTGCGAGGATGTACGAGCAGTACTTC; CDR3: CASSYGARMYEQYF
V: TRBV19; size: NA; J: TRBJ1-5; D: TRBD1; DNA: TGTGCCAGTAGTATAGGAGGGGACAGGCGGTATAGCAATCAGCCCCAGCATTTT; CDR3: CASSIGGDRRYSNQPQHF
V: TRBV29-1; size: NA; J: TRBJ1-1; D: NA; DNA: TGCAGCGTTGAAGAACAGCCGAACACTGAAGCTTTCTTT; CDR3: CSVEEQPNTEAFF
V: TRBV9; size: NA; J: TRBJ2-5; D: TRBD2; DNA: TGTGCCAGCAGCGTAGCGGCGGGGGGGCTTCTGGAGACCCAGTACTTC; CDR3: CASSVAAGGLLETQYF
V: TRBV10-2; size: few; J: TRBJ1-2; D: NA; DNA: TGCGCCAGCAGTGAGGACAGCTTCTATGGCTACACCTTC; CDR3: CASSEDSFYGYTF
V: TRBV6-2/TRBV6-3; size: NA; J: TRBJ2-5; D: TRBD2; DNA: TGTGCCAGCAGCCCCACCGGGACTAGCGTTCAGACCCAGTACTTC; CDR3: CASSPTGTSVQTQYF
V: TRBV19; size: NA; J: TRBJ1-2; D: NA; DNA: TGTGCCAGTAGTATAGATGGCAGGGCTGGCTACACCTTC; CDR3: CASSIDGRAGYTF
V: TRBV5-1; size: NA; J: TRBJ1-2; D: TRBD1; DNA: TGCGCCAGCAGCTCGAACAGGGGGGGCTATGGCTACACCTTC; CDR3: CASSSNRGGYGYTF
V: TRBV5-4; size: NA; J: TRBJ2-7; D: TRBD2; DNA: TGTGCCAGCAGCCCCGGCGGGGGGGACTACGAGCAGTACTTC; CDR3: CASSPGGGDYEQYF
V: TRBV2; size: NA; J: TRBJ1-2; D: NA; DNA: TGTGCCAGCACATGGGGGGGCGGCTATGGCTACACCTTC; CDR3: CASTWGGGYGYTF
V: TRBV7-6; size: NA; J: TRBJ2-2; D: NA; DNA: TGTGCCAGCAGCGTACCCGGGACAAAAATGAACACCGGGGAGCTGTTTTTT; CDR3: CASSVPGTKMNTGELFF
V: TRBV5-1; size: NA; J: TRBJ1-2; D: NA; DNA: TGCGCCAGCGGGGAAGGGAAGGGGGACTATGGCTACACCTTC; CDR3: CASGEGKGDYGYTF
V: TRBV11-2; size: NA; J: TRBJ2-3; D: NA; DNA: TGTGCCAGCAGCTTAGGGAGGAATCGAGATACGCAGTATTTT; CDR3: CASSLGRNRDTQYF
V: TRBV5-4; size: NA; J: TRBJ1-2; D: TRBD1; DNA: TGTGCCAGCAGCTTCGACAGGGGGCCGAATGGCTACACCTTC; CDR3: CASSFDRGPNGYTF
V: TRBV5-1; size: NA; J: TRBJ2-2; D: TRBD2; DNA: TGCGCCAGCAGCTTGGCGTCGGGAGGGCCCGCCGGGGAGCTGTTTTTT; CDR3: CASSLASGGPAGELFF
V: TRBV5-1; size: NA; J: TRBJ2-7; D: NA; DNA: TGCGCCAGCACCCGCGGGGGCAGGGACGAGCAGTACTTC; CDR3: CASTRGGRDEQYF
V: TRBV19; size: NA; J: TRBJ2-3; D: TRBD2; DNA: TGTGCCAGTAAAAGCGGGGAGCAAGGAGATACGCAGTATTTT; CDR3: CASKSGEQGDTQYF
V: TRBV19; size: NA; J: TRBJ1-1; D: TRBD1; DNA: TGTGCCAGTTCGTCAGGGGGCCGGATGAACACTGAAGCTTTCTTT; CDR3: CASSSGGRMNTEAFF
V: TRBV2; size: NA; J: TRBJ2-2; D: TRBD1; DNA: TGTGCCAGCAGGGGGGACAGGCACACCGGGGAGCTGTTTTTT; CDR3: CASRGDRHTGELFF
V: TRBV28; size: NA; J: TRBJ1-2; D: NA; DNA: TGTGCCAGCACCGAAACAGGTTTGATTAACGGCTACACCTTC; CDR3: CASTETGLINGYTF
V: TRBV19; size: NA; J: TRBJ2-7; D: TRBD1; DNA: TGTGCCAGTAGTCTCTCGGACAGGGCGCAAGAGCAGTACTTC; CDR3: CASSLSDRAQEQYF
V: TRBV10-2; size: NA; J: TRBJ2-5; D: NA; DNA: TGCGCCAGCAGACTCCCCCCGGGACAAGGGGAAGAGACCCAGTACTTC; CDR3: CASRLPPGQGEETQYF